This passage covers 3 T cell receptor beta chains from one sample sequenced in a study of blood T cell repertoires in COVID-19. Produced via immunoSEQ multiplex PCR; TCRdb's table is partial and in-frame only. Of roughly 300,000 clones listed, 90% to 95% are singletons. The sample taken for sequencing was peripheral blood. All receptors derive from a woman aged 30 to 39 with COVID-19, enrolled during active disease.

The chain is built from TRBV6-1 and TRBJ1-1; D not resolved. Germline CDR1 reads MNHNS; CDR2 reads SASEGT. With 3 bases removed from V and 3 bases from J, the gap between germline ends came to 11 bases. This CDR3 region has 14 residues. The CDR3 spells CASSDLGFYTEAFF. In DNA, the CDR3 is TGTGCCAGCAGTGACCTGGGCTTCTACACTGAAGCTTTCTTT.

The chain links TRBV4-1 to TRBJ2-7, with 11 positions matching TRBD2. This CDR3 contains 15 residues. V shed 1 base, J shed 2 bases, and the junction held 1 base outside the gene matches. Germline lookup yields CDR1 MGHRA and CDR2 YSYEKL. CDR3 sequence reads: CASSQVGLAAYEQYF. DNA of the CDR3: TGCGCCAGCAGCCAAGTGGGACTAGCGGCCTACGAGCAGTACTTC.

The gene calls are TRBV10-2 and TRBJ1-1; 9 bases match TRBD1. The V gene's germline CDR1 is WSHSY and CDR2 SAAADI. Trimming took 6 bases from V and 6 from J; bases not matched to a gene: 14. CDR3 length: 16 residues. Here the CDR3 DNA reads TGCGCCAGCAGGGGGGACAGGGAAGGAGGGGTCGCTGAAGCTTTCTTT. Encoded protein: CASRGDREGGVAEAFF.